The present T cell receptor beta chain was sequenced within a study of cytotoxic CD8 clonotypes in ibrutinib-treated CLL. Using immunoSEQ multiplex PCR, the repertoire was profiled, and TCRdb retains in-frame clones only, with some absent. The table has 200,000 to 250,000 clones, 75% to 80% seen once; the top ten hold 9.5% to 12%. V dropped 1 base and J dropped 0 bases, with 19 bases sitting between them. The CDR3 contains 19 residues. Germline CDR1 MGHRA, CDR2 YSYEKL. In regard to this clone: Antigen unknown.

Findings and caveats of the study: Timing of sampling differed between sustained-remission and progressing patients.

The chain carries TRBV4-1 and TRBJ1-3; weak D call: TRBD1 (5 bases). The source was PBMCs, collected after 12 months of ibrutinib treatment. The sequence came from a human donor with chronic lymphocytic leukemia. The CDR3 loop reads CASSQAVFRRGFSGNTIYF. In DNA form, the CDR3 reads TGCGCCAGCAGCCAAGCAGTCTTTCGAAGGGGTTTCTCTGGAAACACCATATATTTT.